This T cell receptor beta chain was captured in a study of shared clonotypes between healthy human individuals (dated by TCRdb to the early 2020s). Broadly, across the study: The cohort included three men and two women between 18 and 49 years of age. To estimate repertoire size and how much clonotypes are shared between individuals, the study performed deep sequencing of blood TCR repertoires from about 5 healthy adults. Per donor, three plates each were used for CD4 naive and CD4 memory, two for CD8 naive, and one for CD8 memory. Per donor, leukapheresis produced somewhere between about 0.94 and 9 billion PBMCs. To increase sequencing depth and limit assay-specific biases, TCR repertoire library preparation and sequencing were carried out by different laboratories using diverse techniques. Study-level results and caveats: Compared with non-shared clonotypes, the clonotypes found in all four sorted-subset donors had higher generation probabilities. Incomplete sequencing was indicated by rarefaction of sorted-subset datasets, despite the large sequencing depth. Sampling was restricted to blood, and TCR repertoires in tissue are likely to differ from TCR repertoires in blood. Sharing across several donors was observed for about 4.8% of naive CD4, around 3.5% of naive CD8, about 2.3% of memory CD4, and less than 0.45% of memory CD8 clonotypes. Because the study included a small number of donors, the genetic and exposure-history diversity represented was limited. Naive subsets generally had larger estimated clonotype richness than memory subsets did. Pairwise subsampling indicated that sequencing depth was expected to affect the degree of clonotype sharing among donors.

For the CD8 naive samples, CD45RO-negative cells were positively selected for CCR7, yielding a CD45RA+CCR7+ population from which TemRA cells were excluded. Donors were healthy HIV-negative adults with no recently reported acute infections or vaccinations. Every donor was a Caucasian adult residing in Nashville, Tennessee, USA. After blood collection by leukapheresis, PBMCs were isolated using Ficoll-Histopaque density gradient centrifugation and then cryopreserved in the vapor phase of liquid nitrogen. Analytical flow cytometry was used to check the purity and quantity of each magnetically sorted T cell population. From each sorted fraction, genomic DNA was isolated and quantified by UV absorbance on a Nanodrop 2000c. Using the deep immunoSEQ assay, multiplex PCR amplified TCR CDR3 regions from genomic DNA. Extracted genomic DNA from each cell subset was distributed evenly across all wells of several immunoSEQ 96-well plates, and each plate was treated as a replicate. For sorted subsets, each replicate PCR was loaded with about 0.2 ug genomic DNA, equivalent to some 31,000 T cell genomes. Purified libraries were quantified with a Qubit 3.0 fluorometer, sized on a Bioanalyzer 2100, and re-quantified with the KAPA Library Quantification kit. A separate single-read 150-cycle Illumina NextSeq 550 flow cell was used to sequence each immunoSEQ 96-well plate. Per the source publication's procedure: Because only junctional sequences without quality scores were contained in the immunoSEQ output, filtering matching that applied to full-length reads could not be performed. To assign V/J genes and CDR3, sequences were annotated against IMGT germline references using PyIR, a Python wrapper for IgBLAST v1.9. Reads with weak V/J assignments (E-value above 1e-6), missing CDR3, stop codons, out-of-frame junctions, or ambiguous translated residues were removed. V3J clonotypes were defined as sequences sharing an identical inferred V gene, J gene, and CDR3 amino acid sequence. Percentage overlap between repertoires was computed as shared unique clonotypes divided by the size of the smaller repertoire. RTK rarefaction, the Chao1 estimator, and Recon v2.1 estimates of unobserved clonotypes were used to assess repertoire richness. Generation probabilities for all TCRbeta clonotypes obtained by the gDNA method from a handful of donors were computed using OLGA. TCRdb carries this immuneACCESS record with in-frame sequences only. Its versions omit some clonotypes, under half of them owing to an unresolved V gene in the studies checked, with the rest unexplained. V and J calls and clone size are copied from that table; D and trimming were computed from the DNA. The sample contains 2 million or so clones, about 95% of them found a single time. The ten largest clones represent roughly 1% of the sample.

Of note for this clone: The clone's antigen remains unknown. No base qualities exist here, and no much larger clone lies one base off it. The identical CDR3 is also encoded by other nucleotide sequences in the sample.

Measured from the cysteine to the phenylalanine, the CDR3 is 15 residues long. The entry retains the CDR3 DNA only, 45 bases that are in frame from base 1. Trimming costs V 0 bases and J 2 bases, and their ends lie 12 bases apart. CDR1 and CDR2 are read off the germline V gene as SGDLS and YYNGEE. Sequenced material: naive CD8+ T cells sorted from blood. The sample's cell subset or site label, decoded: CD45RA+CCR7+. The chain links TRBV9 with TRBJ2-7; perhaps TRBD2 is the D gene, with 6 bases matching. This receptor was obtained from a man aged 18 to 29 in good health. This receptor carries the CDR3 CASSVGGDPTYEQYF. The DNA sequence is TGTGCCAGCAGCGTAGGGGGGGACCCCACCTACGAGCAGTACTTC.